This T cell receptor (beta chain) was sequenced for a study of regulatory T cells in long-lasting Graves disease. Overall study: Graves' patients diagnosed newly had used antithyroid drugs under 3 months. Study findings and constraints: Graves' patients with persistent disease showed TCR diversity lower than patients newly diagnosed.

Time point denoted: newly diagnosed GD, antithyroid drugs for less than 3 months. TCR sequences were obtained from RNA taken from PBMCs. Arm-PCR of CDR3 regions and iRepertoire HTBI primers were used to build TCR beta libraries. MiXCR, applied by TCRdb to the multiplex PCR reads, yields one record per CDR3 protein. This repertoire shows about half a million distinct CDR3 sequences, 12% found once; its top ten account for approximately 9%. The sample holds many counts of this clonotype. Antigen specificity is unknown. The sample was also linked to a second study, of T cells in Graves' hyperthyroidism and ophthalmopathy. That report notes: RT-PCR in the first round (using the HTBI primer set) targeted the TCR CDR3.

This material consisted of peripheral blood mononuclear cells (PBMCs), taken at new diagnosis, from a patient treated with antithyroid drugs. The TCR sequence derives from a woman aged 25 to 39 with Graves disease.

This CDR3 reads CATKGFTEAFF. The CDR3 DNA is TGTGCCACCAAAGGGTTCACTGAAGCTTTCTTT. The chain joins TRBV6-1 to TRBJ1-1; D is undetermined. CDR3 length equals 11 residues. Trimming shortened V by 10 bases and J by 4 bases, and 10 bases separated the two germline ends. Germline V CDR1 and CDR2: MNHNS, SASEGT.